The 14 T cell receptor beta chains in this list originate from one sample, sequenced in a study of cytomegalovirus exposure and HLA in healthy donors. Primers: 60 Vbeta forward and 13 Jbeta reverse. The table came from immunoSEQ multiplex PCR; TCRdb's copy has only in-frame clones and leaves some out. The table records more than 100,000 clones, 8.9% of them present only once. Sequencing was performed on PBMCs. Source of these receptors: a woman in her thirties or forties in good health and CMV-seropositive.

This sequence joins TRBV5-6 and TRBJ1-3; D is unresolved. This CDR3 is 12 amino acids long. Germline CDR1 and CDR2: SGHDT and YYEEEE. The V end lost 1 base, the J end lost 4 bases, and 3 bases lay between the germline ends. The CDR3 loop reads CASSLSGNTIYF. The CDR3 bases are TGTGCCAGCAGCTTGTCGGGAAACACCATATATTTT.

The chain joins TRBV5-1 to TRBJ2-7; weak D call: TRBD2 (6 bases). CDR1 SGHRS and CDR2 YFSETQ come from the germline V gene. Trimming left V 0 bases short and J 5 bases short, with 6 bases between. The CDR3 is 12 residues long. CDR3 nucleotide sequence: TGCGCCAGCAGCTTGGCGGGGGACGAGCAGTACTTC. As protein: CASSLAGDEQYF.

This clone was detected a few times. At one end, the junction sequence differs from germline, possibly due to a read error. The V and J genes are TRBV27 and TRBJ2-7; tentatively, D is TRBD2 (5 bases). CDR3 length: 13 amino acids. Germline V gives CDR1 MNHEY, CDR2 SMNVEV (reference sequence). The CDR3 region is CASSLSGVREQSF. DNA for the CDR3: TGTGCCAGCAGTTTATCCGGGGTGCGTGAGCAGTCCTTC.

This clone came up a few times. CDR3 sequence reads: CASSPRLAGGGEQFF. Here the CDR3 DNA reads TGCGCCAGCAGCCCTAGACTAGCGGGGGGAGGTGAGCAGTTCTTC. The gene calls are TRBV5-1 and TRBJ2-1, with 13 bases matching TRBD2. CDR1 and CDR2 from the germline V gene are SGHRS and YFSETQ. V lost 4 bases, J lost 9 bases, and 7 bases stayed unmatched. This CDR3 comprises 15 residues.

This clone has a handful of counts. The chain carries TRBV7-9 and TRBJ1-1; possibly TRBD1 for D (6 bases). Between the trimmed V and J ends, which lost 3 bases and 6 bases, there was a span of 17 bases. CDR1 and CDR2 (germline): SEHNR, FQNEAQ (reference sequence). The CDR3 runs 15 residues. CDR3 residues: CASSLETGPRAEAFF. The CDR3 region has the DNA TGTGCCAGCAGCTTGGAGACAGGCCCCAGGGCTGAAGCTTTCTTT.

This clone was detected only a few times. The rearrangement uses TRBV6-6 and TRBJ2-5; the D gene is possibly TRBD1 (7 bases). The CDR3 spans 16 residues. V was shortened by 1 base and J by 4 bases, with 16 bases between the two germline ends. CDR1 is MNHNY, CDR2 SVGAGI, per germline (reference sequence). CDR3 loop: CASSYLEGAGVETQYF. CDR3 coding DNA: TGTGCCAGCAGTTACTTGGAGGGGGCTGGCGTAGAGACCCAGTACTTC.

The chain carries TRBV5-1 and TRBJ2-2, with 7 bases aligning to TRBD1. The CDR3 consists of 14 residues. J lost 7 bases, V lost 4 bases, and 7 bases had no gene match. Germline lookup yields CDR1 SGHRS and CDR2 YFSETQ. The CDR3 loop is CASSEHRGDGELFF. CDR3 nucleotide sequence: TGCGCCAGCAGCGAACACAGGGGTGACGGGGAGCTGTTTTTT.

The V call is TRBV15, the J call TRBJ1-2; 7 nucleotides align to TRBD1. V shed 5 bases, J shed 4 bases, and the junction held 10 bases outside the gene matches. The CDR3 is 15 residues long. CDR1 is LNHNV, CDR2 YYDKDF, per germline (reference sequence). CDR3 residues: CATSPGGSSGYGYTF. The CDR3 bases are TGTGCCACCAGCCCAGGGGGTTCCTCGGGCTATGGCTACACCTTC.

There are a few counts of this clone. This rearrangement joins TRBV10-2 to TRBJ2-1; D possibly corresponds to TRBD1 (5 bases). The ends were cut back, 11 bases at V and 1 base at J, with 12 bases in the middle. CDR1 and CDR2 from the germline V gene are WSHSY and SAAADI. The CDR3 has 13 residues. The CDR3 loop is CAGPRQSYNEQFF. As DNA, the CDR3 is TGCGCCGGACCACGACAGTCCTACAATGAGCAGTTCTTC.

Only a few counts were recorded for this clone. This chain links TRBV6-5 with TRBJ1-3, with a tentative D call TRBD1 (5 bases). The germline gives CDR1 MNHEY, CDR2 SVGAGI. Trimming cost V 7 bases and J 3 bases, with 10 bases left between them. The CDR3 has 13 residues. Here the CDR3 DNA reads TGTGCCAGCACCCAGGGCGGTGGAAACACCATATATTTT. It codes for CASTQGGGNTIYF.

The genes are TRBV4-1 and TRBJ2-1; unclear D gene. The germline gives CDR1 MGHRA, CDR2 YSYEKL. Trimming left V 1 base short and J 1 base short, with 11 bases between. The CDR3 is 16 amino acids. The CDR3 bases are TGCGCCAGCAGCCAAGTTGCCATGCTATCCTACAATGAGCAGTTCTTC. Residues: CASSQVAMLSYNEQFF.

CDR3 amino acids: CASTTGYDYGYTF. The DNA of the CDR3 is TGTGCCAGCACGACAGGGTATGACTATGGCTACACCTTC. The chain carries TRBV2 and TRBJ1-2; 7 nucleotides match TRBD1. CDR3 size: 13 residues. Germline V gene sequence: CDR1 SNHLY, CDR2 FYNNEI. Unmatched junction bases numbered 5, after V lost 7 bases and J lost 3 bases.

This clone turned up a few times. One junction end disagrees with the germline gene, perhaps due to a read error. V gene TRBV10-3 combines with J gene TRBJ1-6; 8 bases are a match to TRBD1. CDR1 and CDR2 from the germline V gene are ENHRY and SYGVKD. The CDR3 consists of 13 residues. CDR3 sequence: CAISESSLQGVYF. The CDR3 DNA sequence: TGTGCCATCAGTGAGTCGAGCTTACAGGGGGTCTACTTT.

This clone came up a few times. The chain carries TRBV6-1 and TRBJ2-6; 12 nucleotides agree with TRBD1. J was trimmed by 3 bases and V by 2 bases; bases with no gene match: 8. Looked up from germline, CDR1 is MNHNS and CDR2 is SASEGT. CDR3 length: 19 residues. The CDR3 bases are TGTGCCAGCAGTGAATCTTGGGGACAGGGGGCAGGTGGGGCCAACGTCCTGACTTTC. Its protein is CASSESWGQGAGGANVLTF.